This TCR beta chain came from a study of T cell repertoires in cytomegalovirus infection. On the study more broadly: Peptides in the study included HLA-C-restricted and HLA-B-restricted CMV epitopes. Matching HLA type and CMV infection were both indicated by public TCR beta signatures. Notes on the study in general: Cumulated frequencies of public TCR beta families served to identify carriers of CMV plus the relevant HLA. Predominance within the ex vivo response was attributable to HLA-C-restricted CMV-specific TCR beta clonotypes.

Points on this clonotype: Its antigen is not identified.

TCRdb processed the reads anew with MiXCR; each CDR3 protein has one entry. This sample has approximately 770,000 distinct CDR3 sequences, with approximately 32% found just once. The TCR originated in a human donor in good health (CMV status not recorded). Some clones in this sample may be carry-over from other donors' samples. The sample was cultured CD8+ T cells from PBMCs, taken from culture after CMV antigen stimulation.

The DNA of the CDR3 is TGTGCCAGCAGTTTTGGAAGGACTCAGCCCCAGCATTTT. Translation gives CASSFGRTQPQHF. V is TRBV12-3 or TRBV12-4 and J is TRBJ1-5; D gene uncertain. This CDR3 is 13 amino acids long. Between the trimmed V and J ends, which lost 3 bases and 6 bases, there was a span of 9 bases.